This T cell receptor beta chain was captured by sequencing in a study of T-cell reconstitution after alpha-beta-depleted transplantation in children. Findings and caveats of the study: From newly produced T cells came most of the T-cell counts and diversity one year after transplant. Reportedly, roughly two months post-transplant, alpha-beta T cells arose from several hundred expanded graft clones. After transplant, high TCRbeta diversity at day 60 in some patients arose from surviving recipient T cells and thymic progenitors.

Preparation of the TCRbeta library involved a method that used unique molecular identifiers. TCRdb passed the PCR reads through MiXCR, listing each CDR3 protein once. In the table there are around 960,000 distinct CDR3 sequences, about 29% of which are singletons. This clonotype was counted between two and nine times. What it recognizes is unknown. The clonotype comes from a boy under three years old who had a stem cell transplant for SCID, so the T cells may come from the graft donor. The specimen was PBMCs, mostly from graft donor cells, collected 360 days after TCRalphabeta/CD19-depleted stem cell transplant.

The CDR3 loop reads CSARDLGQLAYNEQFF. In nucleotides, the CDR3 is TGCAGTGCTAGAGATTTGGGACAGTTGGCCTACAATGAGCAGTTCTTC. The chain links TRBV20-1 to TRBJ2-1; TRBD1 agrees at 7 bases. The CDR3 covers 16 residues. V shed 0 bases and J 2 bases; nucleotides not matched to a gene: 7. Germline lookup yields CDR1 DFQATT and CDR2 SNEGSKA (reference sequence).